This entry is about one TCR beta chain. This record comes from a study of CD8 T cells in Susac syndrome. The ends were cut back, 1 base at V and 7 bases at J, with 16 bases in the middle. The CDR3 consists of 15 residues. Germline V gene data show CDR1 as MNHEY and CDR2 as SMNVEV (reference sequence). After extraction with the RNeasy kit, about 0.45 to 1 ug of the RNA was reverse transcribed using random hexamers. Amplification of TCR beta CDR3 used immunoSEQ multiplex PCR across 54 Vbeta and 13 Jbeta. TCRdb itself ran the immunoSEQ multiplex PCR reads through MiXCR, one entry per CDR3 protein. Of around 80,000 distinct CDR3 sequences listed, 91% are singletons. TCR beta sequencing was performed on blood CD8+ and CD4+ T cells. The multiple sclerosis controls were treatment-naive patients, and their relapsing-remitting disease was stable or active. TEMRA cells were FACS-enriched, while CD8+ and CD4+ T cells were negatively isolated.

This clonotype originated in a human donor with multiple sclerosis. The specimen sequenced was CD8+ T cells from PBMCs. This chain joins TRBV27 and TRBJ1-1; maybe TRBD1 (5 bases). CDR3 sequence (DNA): TGTGCCAGCAGTTTATTCGGGGGGGACCTGGGTGAAGCTTTCTTT. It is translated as CASSLFGGDLGEAFF.